This TCR beta chain was identified during a study of CD8 T cells in Susac syndrome. This clonotype came up a few times. What it recognizes is unknown. Study-wide points: The study conceded that relatively few individuals underwent its TCR sequencing and HLA analysis.

High-throughput TCR beta sequencing covered peripheral CD8+ and CD4+ T cells. Negative isolation yielded CD4+ and CD8+ T cells, and FACS enriched TEMRA cells. The authors reverse transcribed roughly 0.5 to 1 ug RNA with random hexamers. Amplification of TCR beta CDR3 across 54 Vbeta and 13 Jbeta was performed with immunoSEQ multiplex PCR. TCRdb re-analysed the immunoSEQ multiplex PCR reads in MiXCR, keeping a single row per CDR3 protein. Found here are some 120,000 distinct CDR3 sequences, 85% to 95% of them singletons; the top ten hold around 0.12%. The CDR3 extends over 14 amino acids. The germline V gene has CDR1 SGHTA and CDR2 FQGTGA. The V gene lost 5 bases and the J gene lost 6 bases, with 16 bases spanning the gap.

The source material was CD8+ T cells from PBMCs. This sequence was found in a human donor in good health. The rearrangement uses TRBV7-3 and TRBJ1-1; tentative D call: TRBD1 (6 bases). CDR3 bases: TGTGCCAGCAGCCGAGGGCAGGGGCGTGCTGAAGCTTTCTTT. As protein: CASSRGQGRAEAFF.